This T cell receptor (beta chain) originates from a study of OX40 agonist ivuxolimab in advanced cancers. This clone was recorded a few times. The assay was immunoSEQ multiplex PCR, and TCRdb's table has in-frame clones only and misses some. The sample includes some 97,000 clones, around 90% seen only once; the top ten take under 0.65%. CDR1 is KGHSH and CDR2 is LQKENI in the germline V gene. The V gene end was trimmed by 3 bases and the J gene end by 0 bases; junction bases not matched to a gene: 6. The CDR3 loop spans 18 amino acids. The V gene is TRBV18, the J gene TRBJ2-6, with TRBD1 identical over 9 bases. The sample here was CD4+ or CD8+ T cells sorted from blood, taken in a trial of the OX40 agonist ivuxolimab. This clonotype was obtained from an adult with an advanced solid tumor such as melanoma, head and neck, liver or kidney cancer. Here the CDR3 reads CASSPQTGGVSGANVLTF. The CDR3 nucleotides are TGTGCCAGCTCACCTCAGACAGGGGGGGTCTCTGGGGCCAACGTCCTGACTTTC. Filled out from reference TRBV18 and TRBJ2-6, the complete variable domain reads NAGVMQNPRHLVRRRGQEARLRCSPMKGHSHVYWYRQLPEEGLKFMVYLQKENIIDESGMPKERFSAEFPKEGPSILRIQQVVRGDSAAYFCASSPQTGGVSGANVLTFGAGSRLTVL.